Following are 26 T cell receptor beta chains from one sample sequenced in a study of cytomegalovirus exposure and HLA in healthy donors (dated by TCRdb to 2016 to 2017). Libraries were built with the immunoSEQ multiplex PCR assay. The multiplex PCR relied on a mix of 60 forward primers for TCR Vbeta segments and 13 reverse primers for TCR Jbeta segments. The table was pulled from immuneACCESS by TCRdb, which kept in-frame rearrangements only. Such tables lose some clones; where checked, under half of the loss comes from unresolved V genes, and the rest has no known cause. For this sample there are around 180,000 clones; less than 90% appear just once. 0.25% to 0.3% of the sample is taken by the ten largest. The sequenced material came from PBMCs. The source is a boy aged 5-17 years in good health and CMV-seronegative.

This chain connects TRBV6-5 to TRBJ2-1, with 7 bases matching TRBD2. The germline CDR1 and CDR2 sequences are MNHEY and SVGAGI. The CDR3 runs to 14 residues. CDR3 protein: CATSSGLSYNEQFF. The CDR3 bases are TGTGCTACCTCTAGCGGACTCTCCTACAATGAGCAGTTCTTC.

As regards this clone: Its ends do not fully match the called genes, so a read error is possible. The V gene is TRBV7-9, the J gene TRBJ1-1; TRBD1 matches 8 bases. This CDR3 contains 12 residues. The germline V gene has CDR1 SEHNR and CDR2 FQNEAQ (reference sequence). This CDR3 reads CSSRTGGTEAFF. CDR3 sequence (DNA): TGTTCCAGCAGAACAGGGGGCACTGAAGCTTTCTTT.

The V call is TRBV21-1, the J call TRBJ1-1; the D segment call TRBD1 is taken from the table without a DNA check. TRBV21-1 is a pseudogene. CDR3 size: 14 residues. The CDR3 sequence: CASSNPDRLIEAFF. CDR3 in DNA: TGTGCCAGCAGCAACCCGGACAGGCTAATTGAAGCTTTCTTT.

The chain is built from TRBV7-9 and TRBJ1-4, with D unresolved. Trimming took 5 bases from V and 5 from J, leaving 9 bases between them. Germline-derived CDR1 and CDR2 are SEHNR and FQNEAQ (reference sequence). The CDR3 has 13 residues. CDR3 region: CASSPPGNEKLFF. The CDR3 bases are TGTGCCAGCAGCCCCCCCGGGAATGAAAAACTGTTTTTT.

The rearrangement uses TRBV13 and TRBJ2-1; TRBD2 might be the D (6 bases). Germline CDR1 reads PRHDT; CDR2 reads FYEKMQ (reference sequence). This CDR3 has 15 amino acids. V lost 5 bases, J lost 2 bases, and 13 bases lay in between. CDR3 DNA sequence: TGTGCCAGCAGCCCCCTGACTAGTACCTACAATGAGCAGTTCTTC. Translation: CASSPLTSTYNEQFF.

This rearrangement joins TRBV27 to TRBJ2-1, with 12 bases identical to TRBD2. The V segment lost 6 bases and the J segment 5 bases; nucleotides outside the gene matches: 2. In germline, CDR1 is MNHEY, CDR2 SMNVEV (reference sequence). The CDR3 totals 14 residues. The CDR3 region has the DNA TGTGCCAGCAGGGGACTAGCGGGCCACAATGAGCAGTTCTTC. This translates into CASRGLAGHNEQFF.

J is TRBJ1-3 and V is TRBV5-1; TRBD1 matches 7 bases. V trimming: 6 bases; J trimming: 6 bases; junction bases outside the gene matches: 12. CDR3 length: 15 residues. Per the germline V gene, CDR1 is SGHRS and CDR2 is YFSETQ. In nucleotides, the CDR3 is TGCGCCAGCAAACGAGGGGGCGAATCTATAAACACCATATATTTT. Its protein is CASKRGGESINTIYF.

The chain employs TRBV5-6 and TRBJ2-3; TRBD2 is a possible D gene (5 bases). The CDR3 contains 15 residues. The V end was cut by 0 bases, the J end by 0 bases, with 8 bases between. Germline V gene sequence: CDR1 SGHDT, CDR2 YYEEEE. This chain's CDR3 is CASSLVRGSTDTQYF. In nucleotides, the CDR3 is TGTGCCAGCAGCTTGGTACGGGGTAGCACAGATACGCAGTATTTT. Full variable domain (rest looked up from reference TRBV5-6 and TRBJ2-3): DAGVTQSPTHLIKTRGQQVTLRCSPKSGHDTVSWYQQALGQGPQFIFQYYEEEERQRGNFPDRFSGHQFPNYSSELNVNALLLGDSALYLCASSLVRGSTDTQYFGPGTRLTVL.

The gene calls are TRBV7-8 and TRBJ1-5; 10 bases fit TRBD1. This CDR3 has 16 residues. The junction had 8 bases not matched to a gene; V was cut back by 2 bases and J by 7 bases. The germline V gene has CDR1 SGHVS and CDR2 FQNEAQ. The CDR3 protein is CASSLLDRGPGQPQHF. DNA for the CDR3: TGTGCCAGCAGCTTACTTGACAGGGGGCCAGGGCAGCCCCAGCATTTT.

The chain joins TRBV4-1 to TRBJ1-5, with D possibly matching TRBD1 (6 bases). Germline CDR1 and CDR2: MGHRA and YSYEKL. The CDR3 runs 16 residues. Trimming removed 6 bases from V and 7 bases from J, with 22 bases in between. CDR3 in amino acids: CASRFTAGVGGQPQHF. The CDR3 nucleotides read TGCGCCAGCAGATTTACGGCAGGGGTCGGAGGACAGCCCCAGCATTTT.

V gene TRBV7-2 combines with J gene TRBJ2-3; 8 positions agree with TRBD2. The J segment lost 6 bases and the V segment lost 3 bases, leaving 8 bases of the junction unmatched. This CDR3 contains 15 residues. The V gene's germline CDR1 is SGHTA and CDR2 FQGNSA. The CDR3 region is CASSFGGGGVDTQYF. In nucleotides, the CDR3 is TGTGCCAGCAGCTTCGGGGGGGGCGGAGTTGATACGCAGTATTTT.

The chain uses TRBV5-1 and TRBJ1-2; D unresolved. CDR1 is SGHRS, CDR2 YFSETQ, per germline. V lost 0 bases to trimming and J lost 7 bases, with 10 bases between them. The CDR3 runs 13 residues. CDR3 in amino acids: CASSLGGLAGYTF. CDR3 bases: TGCGCCAGCAGCTTGGGAGGGCTCGCTGGCTACACCTTC.

The chain combines TRBV28 with TRBJ1-2; 7 bases align to TRBD1. V dropped 7 bases and J dropped 4; count of bases not matched to a gene: 12. The CDR3 sequence is 15 residues long. Germline CDR1 MDHEN, CDR2 SYDVKM. CDR3 nucleotides: TGTGCCAGCACACTGGGTGGGGCAGGGGGCTATGGCTACACCTTC. Its protein is CASTLGGAGGYGYTF.

V usage is TRBV5-6 and J usage is TRBJ2-3, with 14 nucleotides matching TRBD2. CDR1 is SGHDT and CDR2 is YYEEEE in the germline V gene. V gave up 0 bases and J gave up 5 bases; unmatched junction bases: 5. The CDR3 is made up of 17 amino acids. CDR3 sequence reads: CASSLGGLAGAKDTQYF. The CDR3 DNA sequence: TGTGCCAGCAGCTTGGGGGGACTAGCGGGAGCAAAAGATACGCAGTATTTT.

This clone was detected only once. The genes are TRBV7-2 and TRBJ1-1; 9 bases map to TRBD1. The ends lost 7 bases at V and 3 bases at J; junction bases unmatched: 15. Germline loops: CDR1 SGHTA, CDR2 FQGNSA. The CDR3 has 17 amino acids. The CDR3 sequence: CASTYTPGQGLYTEAFF. The CDR3 DNA reads TGTGCCAGCACCTATACGCCGGGACAGGGCCTTTACACTGAAGCTTTCTTT.

This sequence joins TRBV5-5 and TRBJ1-2, with D unclear. Between the trimmed V and J ends, which lost 2 bases and 4 bases, there was a span of 9 bases. Germline loops: CDR1 SGHKS, CDR2 YYEKEE (reference sequence). This CDR3 spans 13 amino acids. The DNA of the CDR3 is TGTGCCAGCAGCTTCCGACTACCCTATGGCTACACCTTC. Its protein is CASSFRLPYGYTF.

This sequence joins TRBV5-1 and TRBJ2-1; TRBD2 matches at 12 bases. Germline CDR1 is SGHRS and CDR2 is YFSETQ. The CDR3 consists of 16 residues. Germline trimming cut 4 bases from V and 3 bases from J; bases unmatched to any gene: 5. DNA of the CDR3: TGCGCCAGCAGCGTCTTGACTAGCGGGGGCTACAATGAGCAGTTCTTC. It yields the protein CASSVLTSGGYNEQFF. The variable domain in full, with the rest retrieved from reference TRBV5-1 and TRBJ2-1, is KAGVTQTPRYLIKTRGQQVTLSCSPISGHRSVSWYQQTPGQGLQFLFEYFSETQRNKGNFPGRFSGRQFSNSRSEMNVSTLELGDSALYLCASSVLTSGGYNEQFFGPGTRLTVL.

V and J are TRBV5-4 and TRBJ2-1, with 11 bases that match TRBD2. The CDR3 has 17 residues. The ends lost 3 bases at V and 7 bases at J; junction bases unmatched: 12. Germline assignment: CDR1 SGHNT and CDR2 YYREEE (reference sequence). CDR3 nucleotides: TGTGCCAGCAGCTCAGGATTAGCGGGGGGGCCGGGTAATGAGCAGTTCTTC. This encodes CASSSGLAGGPGNEQFF.

The V and J genes are TRBV13 and TRBJ1-1; possibly TRBD1 for D (5 bases). The CDR3 consists of 13 residues. The V end lost 0 bases, the J end lost 9 bases, and 11 bases lay between the germline ends. Germline V gene data show CDR1 as PRHDT and CDR2 as FYEKMQ (reference sequence). CDR3 DNA sequence: TGTGCCAGCAGCTTAGGCCGCACAGGCCAAGCTTTCTTT. It yields the protein CASSLGRTGQAFF.

This clone was recorded once. The V call is TRBV7-9, the J call TRBJ2-7; possible D gene TRBD1, 5 bases. Trimming took 5 bases from V and 2 from J, leaving 10 bases between them. This CDR3 spans 13 amino acids. CDR1 and CDR2 (germline): SEHNR, FQNEAQ (reference sequence). The chain's CDR3 is CASSTTETYEQYF. Here the CDR3 DNA reads TGTGCCAGCAGCACGACAGAGACCTACGAGCAGTACTTC.

As to this clone: The junction departs from germline at one end; a sequencing error may be responsible. V gene TRBV7-7 combines with J gene TRBJ2-2; 9 bases align to TRBD1. There are 19 residues in the CDR3. Germline V gives CDR1 SSHAT, CDR2 FNYEAQ (reference sequence). In DNA form, the CDR3 reads TGTGCTAGCAGCTGGATGACAGGGGGAAGGGGTCCGAACACCGGGGAGCTGTTTTTT. It is translated as CASSWMTGGRGPNTGELFF. The variable domain in full, completed from reference TRBV7-7 and TRBJ2-2, reads GAGVSQSPRYKVTKRGQDVTLRCDPISSHATLYWYQQALGQGPEFLTYFNYEAQPDKSGLPSDRFSAERPEGSISTLTIQRTEQRDSAMYRCASSWMTGGRGPNTGELFFGEGSRLTVL.

This clone came up a few times. The chain uses TRBV5-1 and TRBJ1-1; 9 bases line up with TRBD1. From germline, CDR1 is SGHRS and CDR2 YFSETQ. V lost 4 bases, J lost 7 bases, and 8 bases stayed unmatched. The CDR3 has 14 residues. CDR3 protein: CASSLSGTGNEAFF. In nucleotides, the CDR3 is TGCGCCAGCAGCCTGTCCGGGACAGGGAATGAAGCTTTCTTT.

The rearrangement uses TRBV5-1 and TRBJ2-5; no reliable D call. The J call is uncertain, as TRBJ2-7 better fits the DNA end. Germline CDR1 is SGHRS and CDR2 is YFSETQ. CDR3 length equals 14 residues. CDR3 sequence reads: CASSPTRSSYEQYF. DNA for the CDR3: TGCGCCAGCAGTCCGACTCGCAGCTCCTACGAGCAGTACTTC.

V usage is TRBV7-9 and J usage is TRBJ2-7; 7 bases map to TRBD1. With V trimmed by 4 bases and J by 3 bases, 9 bases remained unmatched. The germline gives CDR1 SEHNR, CDR2 FQNEAQ (reference sequence). CDR3 length equals 15 residues. CDR3 sequence reads: CASSSYRGQYYEQYF. CDR3 sequence (DNA): TGTGCCAGCAGCTCCTACAGGGGTCAGTACTACGAGCAGTACTTC.

The rearrangement joins TRBV5-6 to TRBJ1-3; D unresolved. The germline gives CDR1 SGHDT, CDR2 YYEEEE. This CDR3 has 14 amino acids. The germline V and J ends were trimmed by 0 bases and 10 bases, with 14 bases remaining between them. DNA of the CDR3: TGTGCCAGCAGCTTGGTAGCTACCGAAACAACCATATATTTT. It codes for CASSLVATETTIYF.

The chain has TRBV19 and TRBJ1-1; weak D call: TRBD1 (6 bases). V shed 4 bases and J shed 3 bases, with 15 bases lying between them. Germline V gene lookup returns CDR1 LNHDA and CDR2 SQIVND (reference sequence). The length of the CDR3 is 15 residues. The CDR3 sequence is CASSRVSGADTEAFF. The DNA for the CDR3 is TGTGCCAGTAGTAGGGTGTCAGGGGCGGACACTGAAGCTTTCTTT.